The rows below give T cell receptor beta chains drawn from one sample of a study of blood T cell repertoires in COVID-19. Method: immunoSEQ multiplex PCR; TCRdb's copy keeps in-frame clones and lacks some. Among about 270,000 clones, around nine tenths were seen once, and the ten largest hold just under 9%. Material: peripheral blood. These receptors all stem from a man aged 35-49 years with active or convalescent COVID-19. The CDR3 runs from the conserved cysteine through the conserved F or W.

J gene | V gene | CDR3 protein
TRBJ1-1 | TRBV12-3/TRBV12-4 | CASSPGQVEAFF
TRBJ2-7 | TRBV6-5 | CASSPGTGYEQYF
TRBJ1-5 | TRBV3-1/TRBV3-2 | CASSQEPRGNQPQHF
TRBJ2-3 | TRBV3-1/TRBV3-2 | CASSQEERNTQYF
TRBJ1-2 | TRBV7-9 | CASSLFGTAAGYGYTF
TRBJ2-6 | TRBV9 | CASSVEVGAGGANVLTF
TRBJ2-3 | TRBV5-1 | CASTSRGQATDTQYF
TRBJ1-1 | TRBV10-2 | CATNREMNTEAFF
TRBJ2-6 | TRBV28 | CASSLSGAGANVLTF
TRBJ1-2 | TRBV7-2 | CASSPSGDPFNYGYTF
TRBJ2-1 | TRBV5-1 | CASSLASGGSNEQFF
TRBJ1-1 | TRBV4-1 | CASSQERGSVGENTEAFF
TRBJ1-1 | TRBV7-9 | CASSTDRPTASIAFF
TRBJ2-7 | TRBV19 | CASSITGSSYEQYF
TRBJ1-6 | TRBV6-5 | CASRRDPNYNSPLHF
TRBJ1-4 | TRBV2 | CASTYQGTTNEKLFF
TRBJ2-1 | TRBV6-5 | CASSPRGTGEGEQFF
TRBJ2-7 | TRBV7-8 | CASDRDRFSYEQYF
TRBJ2-2 | TRBV12-5 | CASGLFVRSTGELFF
TRBJ2-1 | TRBV27 | CASSLRGRGGVSNEQFF
TRBJ2-4 | TRBV5-6 | CASSLGQGRDIQYF
TRBJ2-2 | TRBV7-8 | CASSRTGGGNTGELFF
TRBJ1-1 | TRBV2 | CASSVVYTEAFF
TRBJ2-1 | TRBV6-1 | CASSEGGGLSYNEQFF
TRBJ2-3 | TRBV27 | CASSPPGDWVNTQYF
TRBJ2-3 | TRBV30 | CAWSRLADTQYF
TRBJ1-5 | TRBV11-2 | CASSLVGGNQPQHF
TRBJ2-1 | TRBV4-2 | CASSQDRALTYNEQFF
TRBJ2-7 | TRBV2 | CATSGTRSYEQYF
TRBJ2-5 | TRBV27 | CASSLGGMGRYQETQYF
TRBJ2-2 | TRBV4-2 | CASSQTGGNTGELFF
TRBJ2-5 | TRBV5-5 | CASSLAVTSGQETQYF
TRBJ1-5 | TRBV7-2 | CASSLATGNQPQHF